This T cell receptor (beta chain) was retrieved from a study of CD8 T cells in ankylosing spondylitis. General study findings and limits: Blood from ankylosing spondylitis patients appeared to carry a characteristic roughly eight-variant TCR beta motif. The authors reported significant enrichment of disease-linked clones in matched ankylosing spondylitis synovial fluid.

Per germline, CDR1 SQVTM and CDR2 ANQGSEA. Trimming took 4 bases from V and 2 from J, leaving 10 bases between them. The CDR3 runs to 13 residues. TCRdb reanalysed the 5' RACE reads using MiXCR and keeps one entry per CDR3 protein. The repertoire includes about 390,000 distinct CDR3 sequences, about 20% of them detected once, and about 16% sits in the top ten. Concerning this clonotype itself: No antigen is known for it.

This TCR was recovered from a male donor with ankylosing spondylitis. The chain couples TRBV29-1 to TRBJ2-3; TRBD2 is a possible D gene (6 bases). Sequencing was performed on blood, either unsorted or a sorted T cell fraction (not recorded which). The CDR3 loop reads CSVAGRDTDTQYF. The CDR3 nucleotides read TGCAGCGTTGCGGGGCGGGACACAGATACGCAGTATTTT.